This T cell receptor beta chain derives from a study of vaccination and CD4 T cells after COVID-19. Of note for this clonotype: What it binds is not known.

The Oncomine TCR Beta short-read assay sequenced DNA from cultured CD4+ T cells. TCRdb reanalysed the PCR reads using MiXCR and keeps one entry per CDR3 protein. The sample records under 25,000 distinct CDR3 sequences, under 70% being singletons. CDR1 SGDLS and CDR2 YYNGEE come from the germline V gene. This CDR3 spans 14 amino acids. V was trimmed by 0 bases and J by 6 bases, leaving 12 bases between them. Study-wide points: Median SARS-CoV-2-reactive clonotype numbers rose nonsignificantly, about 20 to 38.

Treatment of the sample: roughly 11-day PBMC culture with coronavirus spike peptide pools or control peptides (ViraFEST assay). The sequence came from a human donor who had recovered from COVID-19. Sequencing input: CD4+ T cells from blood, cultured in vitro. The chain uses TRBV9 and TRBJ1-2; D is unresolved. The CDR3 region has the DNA TGTGCCAGCAGCGTAGGCACCCGGGCCCATGGCTACACCTTC. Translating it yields CASSVGTRAHGYTF.